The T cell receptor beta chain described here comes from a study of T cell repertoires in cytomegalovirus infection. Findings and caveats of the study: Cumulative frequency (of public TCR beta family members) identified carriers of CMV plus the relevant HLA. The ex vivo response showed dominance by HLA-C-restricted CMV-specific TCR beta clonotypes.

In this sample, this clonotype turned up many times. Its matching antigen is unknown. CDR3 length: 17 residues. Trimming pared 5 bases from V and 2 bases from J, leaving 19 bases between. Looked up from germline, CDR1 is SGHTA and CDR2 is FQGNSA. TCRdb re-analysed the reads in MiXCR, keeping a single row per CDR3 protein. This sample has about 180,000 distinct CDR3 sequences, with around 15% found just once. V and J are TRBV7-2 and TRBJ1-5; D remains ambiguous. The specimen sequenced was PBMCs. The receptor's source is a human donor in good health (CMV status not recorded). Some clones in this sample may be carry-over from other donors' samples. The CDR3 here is CASSPLKTPRGNQPQHF. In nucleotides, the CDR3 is TGTGCCAGCAGCCCATTAAAGACCCCCCGGGGCAATCAGCCCCAGCATTTT. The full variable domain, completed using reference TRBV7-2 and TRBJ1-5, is GAGVSQSPSNKVTEKGKDVELRCDPISGHTALYWYRQSLGQGLEFLIYFQGNSAPDKSGLPSDRFSAERTGGSVSTLTIQRTQQEDSAVYLCASSPLKTPRGNQPQHFGDGTRLSIL.